The text below deals with one T cell receptor beta chain. Its target is unknown. The CDR3 is made up of 14 amino acids. The germline V gene encodes CDR1 MNHEY and CDR2 SMNVEV (reference sequence). The V and J ends lost 5 bases and 2 bases respectively, with 12 bases between them. Primers: 60 Vbeta forward and 13 Jbeta reverse. Method: immunoSEQ multiplex PCR; TCRdb's copy keeps in-frame clones and lacks some. This listing includes more than 45,000 clones. The entry originates in a study of cytomegalovirus exposure and HLA in healthy donors. Findings of the study overall: According to a later analysis, donors in an Asian-associated ancestry cluster reportedly had fewer N-insertions than the roughly 720-donor mean. Segments of the TCR beta V type were, in most cases, productive about 87% or about 30% of the time in an earlier analysis. Among TCR beta chains, those listed as cytomegalovirus-associated numbered some 160.

Sequencing input: PBMCs. The genes are TRBV27 and TRBJ1-1; perhaps TRBD1 as D (5 bases). This TCR came from a young woman in good health and CMV-seropositive. CDR3 DNA: TGTGCCAGCAGTCCGCTCGGACATAACACTGAAGCTTTCTTT. As protein: CASSPLGHNTEAFF.